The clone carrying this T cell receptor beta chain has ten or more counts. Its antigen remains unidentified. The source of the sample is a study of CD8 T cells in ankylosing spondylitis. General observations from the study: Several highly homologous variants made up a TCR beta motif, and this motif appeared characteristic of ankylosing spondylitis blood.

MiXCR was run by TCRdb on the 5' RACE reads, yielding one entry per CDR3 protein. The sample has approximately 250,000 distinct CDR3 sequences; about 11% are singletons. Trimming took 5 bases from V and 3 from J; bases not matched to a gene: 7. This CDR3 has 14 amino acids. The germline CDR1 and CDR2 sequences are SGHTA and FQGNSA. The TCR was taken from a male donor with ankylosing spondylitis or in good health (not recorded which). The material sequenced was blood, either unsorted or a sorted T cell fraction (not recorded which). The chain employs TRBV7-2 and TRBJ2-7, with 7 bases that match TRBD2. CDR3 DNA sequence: TGTGCCAGCAGCCCACCTAGCGGTTTCTACGAGCAGTACTTC. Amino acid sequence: CASSPPSGFYEQYF.